The 31 T cell receptor beta chains below come from one sample, sequenced in a study of T cells in Graves' hyperthyroidism and ophthalmopathy. What was amplified from RNA transcripts were TCR beta CDR3 regions. First-round RT-PCR targeting the TCR CDR3 was performed with the HTBI primer set. TCRdb re-called the multiplex PCR reads through MiXCR, storing one row per CDR3 protein. In the table there are approximately 370,000 distinct CDR3 sequences, 15% to 20% of which are singletons. Source material: blood. These receptors originate from a woman in her 30s with Graves' hyperthyroidism that later progressed to Graves' ophthalmopathy.

The J gene is TRBJ2-5, the V gene TRBV4-1; 7 bases match TRBD1. Germline trimming cut 2 bases from V and 2 bases from J; bases unmatched to any gene: 5. Germline V gene sequence: CDR1 MGHRA, CDR2 YSYEKL. This CDR3 is built from 15 residues. The CDR3, as DNA: TGCGCCAGCAGCCAACTTACAGGGGATCAAGAGACCCAGTACTTC. Protein product: CASSQLTGDQETQYF.

This clonotype was observed many times. The chain combines TRBV27 with TRBJ2-3; 8 nucleotides align to TRBD2. Germline-derived CDR1 and CDR2 are MNHEY and SMNVEV (reference sequence). The CDR3 has 17 amino acids. V was clipped by 2 bases and J by 3 bases; unmatched bases: 10. Here the CDR3 reads CASSLLPPGGPTDTQYF. DNA for the CDR3: TGTGCCAGCAGTTTACTCCCTCCGGGGGGGCCGACAGATACGCAGTATTTT.

The rearrangement uses TRBV19 and TRBJ1-1; D gene unclear. Between the trimmed V and J ends, which lost 10 bases and 0 bases, there was a span of 15 bases. This CDR3 comprises 14 residues. Looked up from germline, CDR1 is LNHDA and CDR2 is SQIVND (reference sequence). The DNA of the CDR3 is TGTGCCACCTCTTTCGGATACATGAACACTGAAGCTTTCTTT. Its translation: CATSFGYMNTEAFF.

This clonotype occurred many times. The chain links TRBV27 to TRBJ2-1, with TRBD2 matching over 9 bases. The CDR3 covers 18 residues. Germline loops: CDR1 MNHEY, CDR2 SMNVEV (reference sequence). V was clipped by 3 bases and J by 0 bases; unmatched bases: 9. The DNA for the CDR3 is TGTGCCAGCAGTTTTCTTTGGCTAGCGGGGAGCTCCTACAATGAGCAGTTCTTC. It specifies CASSFLWLAGSSYNEQFF.

This clonotype was seen ten or more times. The chain has TRBV6-1 and TRBJ2-1, with D tentatively TRBD1 or TRBD2 (5 bases each). The CDR3 covers 19 residues. The V and J ends lost 0 bases and 7 bases respectively, with 25 bases between them. CDR1 is MNHNS and CDR2 is SASEGT in the germline V gene. CDR3 sequence: CASSEASPEMGPQGNEQFF. The CDR3 bases are TGTGCCAGCAGTGAAGCGTCTCCGGAGATGGGACCCCAGGGTAATGAGCAGTTCTTC.

This clonotype was detected only a few times. Lacking the conserved final phenylalanine or tryptophan, this CDR3 likely reflects a read error. The rearrangement uses TRBV28 and TRBJ1-2, with D hard to call. CDR1 MDHEN and CDR2 SYDVKM come from the germline V gene. The CDR3 is 14 residues long. This CDR3 is CASSFPPTYYGYTI. DNA of the CDR3: TGTGCCAGTAGTTTCCCTCCAACTTACTATGGCTACACCATC.

CDR3 sequence: CASSPPRGINGELFF. The CDR3, as DNA: TGTGCCAGCAGTCCCCCCAGAGGGATTAACGGGGAGCTGTTTTTT. This chain links TRBV7-9 with TRBJ2-2, with D possibly matching TRBD2 (5 bases). Trimming stripped 6 bases from V and 7 bases from J, with 18 bases between. This CDR3 has 15 amino acids. Germline V CDR1 and CDR2: SEHNR, FQNEAQ (reference sequence).

Ten or more counts support this clonotype. The chain recombines TRBV7-9 with TRBJ2-5; no clear D. Trimming pared 5 bases from V and 5 bases from J, leaving 9 bases between. The germline V gene has CDR1 SEHNR and CDR2 FQNEAQ (reference sequence). The CDR3 totals 12 residues. Written as DNA, the CDR3 is TGTGCCAGCAGCCCAGGCTTGGAGACCCAGTACTTC. Amino acid sequence: CASSPGLETQYF.

The chain couples TRBV4-1 to TRBJ2-3; D not certain. Deletions cut 0 bases from V and 2 bases from J, with 21 bases between. This CDR3 has 19 amino acids. Germline CDR1 and CDR2: MGHRA and YSYEKL. The CDR3 region has the DNA TGCGCCAGCAGCCAAGATCGCGGTGGTGATATGACCTCCACAGATACGCAGTATTTT. Its protein is CASSQDRGGDMTSTDTQYF.

The gene calls are TRBV15 and TRBJ1-5; no clear D gene. This CDR3 has 19 amino acids. Germline V gene sequence: CDR1 LNHNV, CDR2 YYDKDF (reference sequence). Trimming cost V 3 bases and J 7 bases, with 28 bases left between them. The CDR3 bases are TGTGCCACCAGCAGTAGCACGGGGTTCATTAGAGCGCACGACCAGCCCCAGCATTTT. It codes for CATSSSTGFIRAHDQPQHF. Drawing the rest from reference TRBV15 and TRBJ1-5, the complete variable domain is DAMVIQNPRYQVTQFGKPVTLSCSQTLNHNVMYWYQQKSSQAPKLLFHYYDKDFNNEADTPDNFQSRRPNTSFCFLDIRSPGLGDTAMYLCATSSSTGFIRAHDQPQHFGDGTRLSIL.

This clonotype was detected ten times or more. The genes are TRBV11-3 and TRBJ2-2; D not resolved. Germline CDR1 reads SGHNT; CDR2 reads YENEEA. The V end lost 6 bases, the J end lost 1 base, and 6 bases lay between the germline ends. The CDR3 is 13 amino acids. DNA for the CDR3: TGTGCCAGCAGTAACAGGAACACCGGGGAGCTGTTTTTT. Residues: CASSNRNTGELFF.

The chain combines TRBV19 with TRBJ2-7; D perhaps matches TRBD1 (5 bases). The germline V gene has CDR1 LNHDA and CDR2 SQIVND (reference sequence). Trimming took off 5 bases at V and 3 bases at J, with 14 bases between the two ends. The CDR3 loop spans 14 amino acids. The CDR3 loop reads CASSPGATSYEQYF. CDR3 nucleotide sequence: TGTGCCAGTAGTCCTGGGGCCACAAGCTACGAGCAGTACTTC.

This clonotype has a count of ten or more. This rearrangement joins TRBV7-9 to TRBJ2-7, with D perhaps matching TRBD2 (5 bases). The germline V gene encodes CDR1 SEHNR and CDR2 FQNEAQ (reference sequence). Trimming removed 8 bases from V and 1 base from J, with 15 bases in between. The CDR3 length is 14 residues. CDR3 residues: CASDNRDPSYEQYF. Here the CDR3 DNA reads TGTGCCAGCGATAACCGGGATCCATCCTACGAGCAGTACTTC.

CDR3 residues: CASSLTNNRDSNNEQFF. CDR3 sequence (DNA): TGTGCCAGCAGCCTCACTAATAACCGGGACAGCAACAATGAGCAGTTCTTC. The chain recombines TRBV13 with TRBJ2-1; TRBD1 matches at 7 bases. Germline V gives CDR1 PRHDT, CDR2 FYEKMQ (reference sequence). V dropped 5 bases and J dropped 5; count of bases not matched to a gene: 15. The CDR3 is made up of 17 amino acids.

In its sample, this clonotype was seen many times. The chain has TRBV3-1 and TRBJ2-5; D is undetermined. With 1 base removed from V and 5 bases from J, the gap between germline ends came to 8 bases. Germline CDR1 reads LGHDT; CDR2 reads YNNKEL (reference sequence). CDR3 length: 13 amino acids. The CDR3 here is CASSQGPVETQYF. CDR3 bases: TGTGCCAGCAGCCAAGGACCAGTGGAGACCCAGTACTTC.

To note about this clonotype: A read error may be the cause here, since a much bigger clone is one base away. The V and J genes are TRBV5-8 and TRBJ1-2, with 7 positions matching TRBD1. Per the germline V gene, CDR1 is SGHTS and CDR2 is YDEGEE. V lost 7 bases and J lost 6; bases outside the gene matches: 18. This CDR3 spans 16 amino acids. The CDR3 DNA follows: TGTGCCAGCGGCTACGAGCAGCTACGAACAGGGGATGGCTACACCTTC. This codes for CASGYEQLRTGDGYTF. The full variable domain, in which reference TRBV5-8 and TRBJ1-2 provide the parts outside the CDR3, is EAGVTQSPTHLIKTRGQQATLRCSPISGHTSVYWYQQALGLGLQFLLWYDEGEERNRGNFPPRFSGRQFPNYSSELNVNALELEDSALYLCASGYEQLRTGDGYTFGSGTRLTVV.

The V and J genes are TRBV7-9 and TRBJ2-3, with D perhaps matching TRBD1 (6 bases). With 5 bases removed from V and 0 bases from J, the gap between germline ends came to 18 bases. The CDR3 totals 17 residues. The germline gives CDR1 SEHNR, CDR2 FQNEAQ (reference sequence). DNA for the CDR3: TGTGCCAGCAGCCCCCACCAACAGGGTACTAGCACAGATACGCAGTATTTT. It encodes CASSPHQQGTSTDTQYF.

This clonotype was seen at least ten times. The rearrangement links TRBV28 to TRBJ1-2, with D perhaps TRBD1 (5 bases). The CDR3 totals 18 residues. V was clipped by 3 bases and J by 8 bases, with 28 bases between them. Germline lookup yields CDR1 MDHEN and CDR2 SYDVKM. The CDR3 bases are TGTGCCAGCAGTTTCCCCTCCCGGGGACGGGGACGTTTGCGGGGCTACACCTTC. Translated: CASSFPSRGRGRLRGYTF.

This clonotype was recorded at least ten times. V gene TRBV28 combines with J gene TRBJ1-2; D remains ambiguous. The germline V gene has CDR1 MDHEN and CDR2 SYDVKM. The V gene lost 5 bases and the J gene lost 8 bases, with 12 bases spanning the gap. This CDR3 has 12 amino acids. The chain's CDR3 is CASSPDSWGYTF. The CDR3 bases are TGTGCCAGCAGTCCCGACTCTTGGGGCTACACCTTC.

This clonotype has a count of ten or more. The genes are TRBV2 and TRBJ2-2, with 7 nucleotides matching TRBD2. CDR3 length: 15 residues. Germline V gene sequence: CDR1 SNHLY, CDR2 FYNNEI. J was trimmed by 3 bases and V by 3 bases; bases with no gene match: 4. The CDR3 region is CASSEAGVYTGELFF. The CDR3 DNA reads as TGTGCCAGCAGTGAGGCGGGAGTCTACACCGGGGAGCTGTTTTTT.

This clonotype was recorded at least ten times. The chain carries TRBV28 and TRBJ2-3, with D possibly being TRBD1 (6 bases). This CDR3 region has 15 residues. Per the germline V gene, CDR1 is MDHEN and CDR2 is SYDVKM. V was cut by 1 base and J by 2 bases, with 10 bases left in between. The CDR3 sequence: CASSLLQGHTDTQYF. The CDR3 nucleotides read TGTGCCAGCAGTTTATTGCAGGGGCACACAGATACGCAGTATTTT.

The genes are TRBV25-1 and TRBJ1-1; tentatively, D is TRBD1 (6 bases). The CDR3 totals 15 residues. The V gene's germline CDR1 is MGHDK and CDR2 SYGVNS. Trimming cost V 3 bases and J 4 bases, with 15 bases left between them. CDR3 in DNA: TGTGCCAGCAGTGAGGGGAGGGGGGCACGCACTGAAGCTTTCTTT. Its protein is CASSEGRGARTEAFF.

The chain has TRBV12-3 or TRBV12-4 and TRBJ2-5; 9 bases align to TRBD2. V lost 6 bases to trimming and J lost 6 bases; unmatched junction nucleotides: 11. The CDR3 totals 15 residues. The CDR3 DNA sequence: TGTGCCAGCAGGTCGACTAGCGGAGGGGTAAAGACCCAGTACTTC. It yields the protein CASRSTSGGVKTQYF.

This clonotype was counted only a few times. A much larger clone lies a single base off, so this may be a read error. The CDR3 does not close with the conserved phenylalanine or tryptophan, likely indicating a read error. This rearrangement joins TRBV11-2 to TRBJ1-4; possible D gene TRBD1, 5 bases. This CDR3 spans 14 amino acids. Germline V gene sequence: CDR1 SGHAT, CDR2 FQNNGV. Trimming pared 1 base from V and 7 bases from J, leaving 10 bases between. As DNA, the CDR3 is TGTGCCAGCAGCTTAGGTCCAGGGAGTGAAAAACTGTTTCTT. This encodes CASSLGPGSEKLFL.

The chain joins TRBV2 to TRBJ2-3, with TRBD1 identical over 8 bases. The CDR3 is 15 residues long. Germline lookup yields CDR1 SNHLY and CDR2 FYNNEI. Trimming cost V 8 bases and J 2 bases; bases outside gene matches: 9. The CDR3 loop is CASEGTGGVTDTQYF. The DNA for the CDR3 is TGTGCCAGCGAAGGGACAGGTGGGGTCACAGATACGCAGTATTTT.

This clonotype was counted at least ten times. The chain is built from TRBV3-1 and TRBJ2-7, with 8 bases that match TRBD1. This CDR3 spans 13 amino acids. Looked up from germline, CDR1 is LGHDT and CDR2 is YNNKEL (reference sequence). V lost 6 bases to trimming and J lost 2 bases; unmatched junction nucleotides: 3. CDR3 amino acids: CASSRDRTYEQYF. As DNA, the CDR3 is TGTGCCAGCAGTCGGGACAGGACCTACGAGCAGTACTTC.

This clonotype was detected ten times or more. V is TRBV19 and J is TRBJ2-1; D is unresolved. Looked up from germline, CDR1 is LNHDA and CDR2 is SQIVND (reference sequence). This CDR3 is 14 amino acids long. The V end lost 1 base, the J end lost 8 bases, and 12 bases lay between the germline ends. CDR3 sequence reads: CASSIGPIGDEQFF. In nucleotides, the CDR3 is TGTGCCAGTAGTATAGGCCCCATTGGGGATGAGCAGTTCTTC.

This clonotype was found many times. V gene TRBV12-5 combines with J gene TRBJ1-5; 9 nucleotides line up with TRBD1. V lost 6 bases to trimming and J lost 4 bases; unmatched junction nucleotides: 10. From germline, CDR1 is LGHNT and CDR2 FRNRAP. The CDR3 runs to 16 residues. The CDR3 DNA sequence: TGTGCTAGTGGGTCCCCCGGGACAGGGTCAAATCAGCCCCAGCATTTT. Translating gives CASGSPGTGSNQPQHF.

Ten or more counts support this clonotype. DNA of the CDR3: TGTGCCAGCAGTAGAGCCCCGGGACACCTCTACGAGCAGTACTTC. Translating it yields CASSRAPGHLYEQYF. V gene TRBV28 combines with J gene TRBJ2-7; possible D gene TRBD1, 6 bases. The V gene's germline CDR1 is MDHEN and CDR2 SYDVKM. The V end was cut by 5 bases, the J end by 3 bases, with 17 bases between. The CDR3 has 15 residues.

The CDR3 sequence is CASEFSGGITDTQYF. The CDR3 DNA sequence: TGTGCCAGCGAGTTCTCGGGAGGAATCACAGATACGCAGTATTTT. The chain is built from TRBV7-9 and TRBJ2-3, with 7 bases lining up with TRBD2. The trim removed 8 bases at V and 2 bases at J, leaving 10 bases unmatched. The CDR3 has 15 residues. CDR1 and CDR2 (germline): SEHNR, FQNEAQ (reference sequence).

This clonotype was detected many times. The rearrangement uses TRBV27 and TRBJ2-7, with 10 positions matching TRBD1. Germline V gene data show CDR1 as MNHEY and CDR2 as SMNVEV (reference sequence). Losses at the gene ends were 5 bases for V and 3 bases for J; bases not matched to a gene: 4. The CDR3 runs 14 residues. CDR3 DNA sequence: TGTGCCAGCAGTGATGGGACAGGGGTCTACGAGCAGTACTTC. Residues: CASSDGTGVYEQYF.